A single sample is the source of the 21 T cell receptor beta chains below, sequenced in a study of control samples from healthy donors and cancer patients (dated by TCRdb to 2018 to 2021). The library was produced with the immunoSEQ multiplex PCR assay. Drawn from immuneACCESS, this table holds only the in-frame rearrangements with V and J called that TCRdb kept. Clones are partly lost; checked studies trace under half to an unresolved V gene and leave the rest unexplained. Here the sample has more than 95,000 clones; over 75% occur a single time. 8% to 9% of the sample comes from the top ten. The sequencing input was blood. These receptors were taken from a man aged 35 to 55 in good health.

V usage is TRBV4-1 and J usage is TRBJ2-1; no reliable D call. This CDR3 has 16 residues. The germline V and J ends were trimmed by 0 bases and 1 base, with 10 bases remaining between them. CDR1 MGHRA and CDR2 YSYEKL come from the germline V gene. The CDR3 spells CASSQEGSWSYNEQFF. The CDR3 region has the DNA TGCGCCAGCAGCCAAGAGGGGTCATGGTCCTACAATGAGCAGTTCTTC.

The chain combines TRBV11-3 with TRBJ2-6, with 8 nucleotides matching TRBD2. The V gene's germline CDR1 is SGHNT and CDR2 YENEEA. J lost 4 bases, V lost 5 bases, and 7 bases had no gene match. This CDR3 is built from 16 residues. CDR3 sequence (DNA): TGTGCCAGCAGCCCCCGGGGGGGGGTCGGGGCCAACGTCCTGACTTTC. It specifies CASSPRGGVGANVLTF.

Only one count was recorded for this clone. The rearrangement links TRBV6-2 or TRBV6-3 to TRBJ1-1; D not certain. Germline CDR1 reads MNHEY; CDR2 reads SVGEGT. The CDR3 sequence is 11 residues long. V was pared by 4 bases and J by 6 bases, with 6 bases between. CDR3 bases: TGTGCCAGCAGTTTACCACCTGAAGCTTTCTTT. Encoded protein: CASSLPPEAFF.

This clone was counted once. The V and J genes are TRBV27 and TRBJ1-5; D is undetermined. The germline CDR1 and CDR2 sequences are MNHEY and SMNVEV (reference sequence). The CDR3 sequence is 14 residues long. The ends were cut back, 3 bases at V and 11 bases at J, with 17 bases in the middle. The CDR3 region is CASSFLAGPPAQHF. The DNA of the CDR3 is TGTGCCAGCAGTTTCTTGGCCGGGCCCCCAGCCCAGCATTTT.

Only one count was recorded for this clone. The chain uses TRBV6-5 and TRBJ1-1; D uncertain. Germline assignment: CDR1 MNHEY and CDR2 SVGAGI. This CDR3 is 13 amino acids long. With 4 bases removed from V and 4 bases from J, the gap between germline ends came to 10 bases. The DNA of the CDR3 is TGTGCCAGCAGTTTAAGCGGAATCACTGAAGCTTTCTTT. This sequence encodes CASSLSGITEAFF.

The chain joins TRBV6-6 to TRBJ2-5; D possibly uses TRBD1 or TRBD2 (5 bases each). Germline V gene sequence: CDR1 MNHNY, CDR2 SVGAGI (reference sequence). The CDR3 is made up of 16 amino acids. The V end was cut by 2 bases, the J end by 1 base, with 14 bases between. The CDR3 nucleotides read TGTGCCAGCAGTTACGCCGGGGCTGGAGGCCAAGAGACCCAGTACTTC. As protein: CASSYAGAGGQETQYF.

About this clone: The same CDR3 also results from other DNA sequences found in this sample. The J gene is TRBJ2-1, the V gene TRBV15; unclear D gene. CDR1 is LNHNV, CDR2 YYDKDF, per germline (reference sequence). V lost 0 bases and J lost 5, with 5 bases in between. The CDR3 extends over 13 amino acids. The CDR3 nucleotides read TGTGCCACCAGCAGAGATCCGGACAATGAGCAGTTCTTC. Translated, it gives CATSRDPDNEQFF. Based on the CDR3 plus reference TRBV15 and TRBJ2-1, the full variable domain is DAMVIQNPRYQVTQFGKPVTLSCSQTLNHNVMYWYQQKSSQAPKLLFHYYDKDFNNEADTPDNFQSRRPNTSFCFLDIRSPGLGDTAMYLCATSRDPDNEQFFGPGTRLTVL.

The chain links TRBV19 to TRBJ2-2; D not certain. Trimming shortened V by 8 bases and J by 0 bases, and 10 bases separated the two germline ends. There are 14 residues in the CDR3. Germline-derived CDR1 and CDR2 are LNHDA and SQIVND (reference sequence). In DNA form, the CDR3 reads TGTGCCAGTCGTCCAGGCGCGAACACCGGGGAGCTGTTTTTT. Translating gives CASRPGANTGELFF.

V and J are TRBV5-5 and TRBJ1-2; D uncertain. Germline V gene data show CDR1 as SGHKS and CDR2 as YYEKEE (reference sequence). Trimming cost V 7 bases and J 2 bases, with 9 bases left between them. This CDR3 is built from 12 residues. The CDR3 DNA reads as TGTGCCAGCGGCCGGCGAAACTATGGCTACACCTTC. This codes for CASGRRNYGYTF.

The CDR3 bases are TGTGCCAGCAGTACCCCGAGGGGGACCTCCTATAATTCACCCCTCCACTTT. It is translated as CASSTPRGTSYNSPLHF. The rearrangement links TRBV27 to TRBJ1-6, with a weak D call TRBD1 (6 bases). V dropped 5 bases and J dropped 0 bases, with 14 bases sitting between them. Germline V gene data show CDR1 as MNHEY and CDR2 as SMNVEV (reference sequence). This CDR3 spans 17 amino acids.

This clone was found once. The CDR3 region is CASSPSQGAHVYGYTF. DNA of the CDR3: TGCGCCAGCAGCCCCTCACAGGGGGCGCATGTCTATGGCTACACCTTC. V gene TRBV5-1 combines with J gene TRBJ1-2; 9 nucleotides agree with TRBD1. CDR3 length equals 16 residues. V trimming: 4 bases; J trimming: 4 bases; junction bases outside the gene matches: 11. Germline V gene data show CDR1 as SGHRS and CDR2 as YFSETQ.

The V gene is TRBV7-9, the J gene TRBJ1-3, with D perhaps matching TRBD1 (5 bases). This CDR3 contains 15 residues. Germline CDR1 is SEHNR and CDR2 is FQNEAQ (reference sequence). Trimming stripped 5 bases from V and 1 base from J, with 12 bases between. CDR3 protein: CASSATGVSGNTIYF. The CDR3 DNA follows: TGTGCCAGCAGCGCTACAGGAGTATCTGGAAACACCATATATTTT.

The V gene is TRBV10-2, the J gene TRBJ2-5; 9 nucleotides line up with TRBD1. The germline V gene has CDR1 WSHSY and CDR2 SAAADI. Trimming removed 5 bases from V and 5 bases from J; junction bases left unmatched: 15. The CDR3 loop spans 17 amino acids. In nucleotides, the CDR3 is TGCGCCAGCAGTCCCGGGACAGGGACGGCGATGCGGGAGACCCAGTACTTC. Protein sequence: CASSPGTGTAMRETQYF.

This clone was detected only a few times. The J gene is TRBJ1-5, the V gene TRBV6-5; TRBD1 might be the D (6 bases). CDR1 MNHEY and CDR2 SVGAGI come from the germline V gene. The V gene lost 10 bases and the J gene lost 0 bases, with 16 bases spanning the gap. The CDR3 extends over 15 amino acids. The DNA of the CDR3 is TGTGCCACCCGGCCGGGGGCGTATAGCAATCAGCCCCAGCATTTT. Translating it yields CATRPGAYSNQPQHF.

In DNA form, the CDR3 reads TGTGCCAGCAGTTCGGCCGAGACTAGGCAAGTAGATGAGCAGTTCTTC. This translates into CASSSAETRQVDEQFF. V and J are TRBV11-2 and TRBJ2-1; the D gene is possibly TRBD2 (6 bases). Germline V lookup: CDR1 SGHAT, CDR2 FQNNGV. There are 16 residues in the CDR3. The germline V and J ends were trimmed by 6 bases and 8 bases, with 23 bases remaining between them.

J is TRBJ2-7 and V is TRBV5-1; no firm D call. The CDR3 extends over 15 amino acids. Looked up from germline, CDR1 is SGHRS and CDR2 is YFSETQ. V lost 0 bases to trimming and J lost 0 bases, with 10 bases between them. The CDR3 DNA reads TGCGCCAGCAGCTTGGCCCCGGGTCCCTCCTACGAGCAGTACTTC. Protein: CASSLAPGPSYEQYF. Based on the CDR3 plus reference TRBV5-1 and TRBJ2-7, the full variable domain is KAGVTQTPRYLIKTRGQQVTLSCSPISGHRSVSWYQQTPGQGLQFLFEYFSETQRNKGNFPGRFSGRQFSNSRSEMNVSTLELGDSALYLCASSLAPGPSYEQYFGPGTRLTVT.

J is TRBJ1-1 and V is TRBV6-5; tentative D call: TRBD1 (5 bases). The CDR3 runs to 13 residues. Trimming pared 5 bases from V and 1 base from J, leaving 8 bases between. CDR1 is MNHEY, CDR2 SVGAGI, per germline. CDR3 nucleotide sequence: TGTGCCAGCAGTCGACAGACGAACACTGAAGCTTTCTTT. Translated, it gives CASSRQTNTEAFF.

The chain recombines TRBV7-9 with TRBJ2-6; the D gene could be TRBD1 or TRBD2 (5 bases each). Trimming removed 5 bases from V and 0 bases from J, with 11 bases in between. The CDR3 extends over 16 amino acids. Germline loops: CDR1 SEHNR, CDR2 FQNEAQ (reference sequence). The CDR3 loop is CASSPRDRSGANVLTF. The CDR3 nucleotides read TGTGCCAGCAGCCCAAGGGACCGCTCTGGGGCCAACGTCCTGACTTTC.

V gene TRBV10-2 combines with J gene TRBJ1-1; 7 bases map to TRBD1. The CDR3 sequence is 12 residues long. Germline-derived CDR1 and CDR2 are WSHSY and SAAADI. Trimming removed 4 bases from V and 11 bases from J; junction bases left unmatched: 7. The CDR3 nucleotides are TGCGCCAGCAGTGTTACACAGGGGCATGCTTTCTTT. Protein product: CASSVTQGHAFF.

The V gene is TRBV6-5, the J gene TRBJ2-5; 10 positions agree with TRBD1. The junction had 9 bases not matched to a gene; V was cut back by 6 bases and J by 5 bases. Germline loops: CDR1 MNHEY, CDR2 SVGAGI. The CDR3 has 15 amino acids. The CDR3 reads CASRTGQGVGETQYF. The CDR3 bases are TGTGCCAGCAGAACTGGACAGGGGGTTGGGGAGACCCAGTACTTC.

In DNA, the CDR3 is TGCAGCGTTGGAACAGGGGCCTATGGCTACACCTTC. Protein sequence: CSVGTGAYGYTF. J is TRBJ1-2 and V is TRBV29-1, with 7 positions matching TRBD1. V dropped 4 bases and J dropped 4; count of bases not matched to a gene: 3. CDR1 is SQVTM and CDR2 is ANQGSEA in the germline V gene. The CDR3 extends over 12 amino acids.